One sample yielded the 17 T cell receptor beta chains listed below, sequenced in a study of cytomegalovirus exposure and HLA in healthy donors (dated by TCRdb to 2015 to 2018). The library relied on the immunoSEQ multiplex PCR assay. The multiplex PCR relied on a mix of 60 forward primers for TCR Vbeta segments and 13 reverse primers for TCR Jbeta segments. TCRdb took this table from immuneACCESS and kept in-frame rearrangements with V and J called. Such tables lack part of the clones; where checked against another copy, unresolved V genes explain under half of the gap, and the rest is unexplained. In all, the sample holds roughly 190,000 clones, and approximately 85% of those were seen once. Roughly 1.4% of the sample rests with the top ten. The sequenced sample consisted of PBMCs. Receptors were obtained from a girl aged 5-17 years in good health and CMV-seropositive.

The chain employs TRBV27 and TRBJ2-3; 7 nucleotides match TRBD1. CDR3 length: 16 residues. Germline V gives CDR1 MNHEY, CDR2 SMNVEV (reference sequence). After removal of 0 bases from V and 5 bases from J, the junction contained 8 bases not matched to a gene. CDR3: CASSLSRGLIGDTQYF. Written as DNA, the CDR3 is TGTGCCAGCAGTTTATCGAGGGGGCTGATAGGAGATACGCAGTATTTT.

The chain links TRBV2 to TRBJ2-3; 9 positions agree with TRBD2. V dropped 7 bases and J dropped 6; count of bases not matched to a gene: 11. CDR1 is SNHLY and CDR2 is FYNNEI in the germline V gene. The CDR3 is made up of 15 amino acids. The chain's CDR3 is CASTEGGGAADTQYF. The CDR3 nucleotides are TGTGCCAGCACCGAGGGCGGGGGGGCCGCCGATACGCAGTATTTT.

This clone appeared a single time. This CDR3 is CAWRTSGELAKNIQYF. In nucleotides, the CDR3 is TGTGCCTGGAGAACTAGCGGGGAGTTAGCCAAAAACATTCAGTACTTC. V is TRBV30 and J is TRBJ2-4; TRBD2 matches 10 bases. This CDR3 has 16 residues. Unmatched junction bases numbered 5, after V lost 3 bases and J lost 0 bases. Germline V gene data show CDR1 as GTSNPN and CDR2 as SVGIG (reference sequence).

The chain has TRBV30 and TRBJ2-7; possibly TRBD2 for D (6 bases). The CDR3 is 13 residues long. Germline CDR1 GTSNPN, CDR2 SVGIG (reference sequence). Trimming removed 3 bases at V and 6 bases at J, with 15 bases between. The CDR3 sequence is CAWRGTQPGEQYF. In DNA form, the CDR3 reads TGTGCCTGGAGGGGGACTCAACCCGGCGAGCAGTACTTC.

The chain couples TRBV10-1 to TRBJ2-1; possibly TRBD1 for D (6 bases). The CDR3 has 13 amino acids. Germline V CDR1 and CDR2: WNHNN, SYGVQD (reference sequence). The CDR3 protein is CERTGKTYNEQFF. CDR3 in DNA: TGCGAAAGAACAGGGAAAACATACAATGAGCAGTTCTTC.

This clone was picked up one time. The chain recombines TRBV9 with TRBJ2-1, with 9 bases matching TRBD2. The V and J ends lost 3 bases and 8 bases, in that order; junction bases with no gene match: 9. Germline lookup yields CDR1 SGDLS and CDR2 YYNGEE. This CDR3 spans 15 amino acids. The CDR3 DNA is TGTGCCAGCAGCGGCGGGCGGGGGGGCGCGGATGAGCAGTTCTTC. The encoded protein is CASSGGRGGADEQFF.

This chain connects TRBV7-2 to TRBJ2-2; 11 nucleotides align to TRBD2. The trim removed 1 base at V and 4 bases at J, leaving 2 bases unmatched. This CDR3 has 16 amino acids. In germline, CDR1 is SGHTA, CDR2 FQGNSA. The CDR3 DNA reads TGTGCCAGCAGCTTAGTAGCGGGGGGGCTCACCGGGGAGCTGTTTTTT. It codes for CASSLVAGGLTGELFF.

The V and J genes are TRBV5-1 and TRBJ2-3; 11 bases are a match to TRBD2. The junction had 2 bases not matched to a gene; V was cut back by 0 bases and J by 5 bases. There are 15 residues in the CDR3. Per the germline V gene, CDR1 is SGHRS and CDR2 is YFSETQ. The DNA for the CDR3 is TGCGCCAGCAGCTTGGCTAGCGGGGGGATAGATACGCAGTATTTT. Encoded protein: CASSLASGGIDTQYF. The whole variable domain, remainder taken from reference TRBV5-1 and TRBJ2-3, is KAGVTQTPRYLIKTRGQQVTLSCSPISGHRSVSWYQQTPGQGLQFLFEYFSETQRNKGNFPGRFSGRQFSNSRSEMNVSTLELGDSALYLCASSLASGGIDTQYFGPGTRLTVL.

V usage is TRBV6-1 and J usage is TRBJ2-1, with TRBD2 matching 10 bases. Germline V lookup: CDR1 MNHNS, CDR2 SASEGT. The CDR3 loop spans 15 amino acids. V was pared by 5 bases and J by 5 bases, with 6 bases of the junction left unmatched. CDR3 sequence (DNA): TGTGCCAGCAGTCCTAGCGGGGGCCGTAACAATGAGCAGTTCTTC. The encoded protein is CASSPSGGRNNEQFF.

In regard to this clone: Compared with germline, one end of the junction differs, possibly owing to a read error. V gene TRBV11-2 combines with J gene TRBJ2-1; 7 positions match TRBD1. The CDR3 sequence is 16 residues long. CDR1 is SGHAT and CDR2 is FQNNGV in the germline V gene. The CDR3 reads CAGSSSDGTAYNEQFF. CDR3 nucleotide sequence: TGTGCCGGCAGTTCAAGCGACGGGACAGCCTACAATGAGCAGTTCTTC. The full variable domain, rest sourced from reference TRBV11-2 and TRBJ2-1, is EAGVAQSPRYKIIEKRQSVAFWCNPISGHATLYWYQQILGQGPKLLIQFQNNGVVDDSQLPKDRFSAERLKGVDSTLKIQPAKLEDSAVYLCAGSSSDGTAYNEQFFGPGTRLTVL.

The chain links TRBV18 to TRBJ2-7; TRBD1 matches 10 bases. The CDR3 is made up of 14 amino acids. CDR1 is KGHSH and CDR2 is LQKENI in the germline V gene. Trimming removed 2 bases from V and 7 bases from J; junction bases left unmatched: 5. CDR3 coding DNA: TGTGCCAGCTCACCAAGACAGGGGGCGCTTGAGCAGTACTTC. This sequence encodes CASSPRQGALEQYF. Together with reference TRBV18 and TRBJ2-7, the CDR3 gives the full variable domain: NAGVMQNPRHLVRRRGQEARLRCSPMKGHSHVYWYRQLPEEGLKFMVYLQKENIIDESGMPKERFSAEFPKEGPSILRIQQVVRGDSAAYFCASSPRQGALEQYFGPGTRLTVT.

This clone was picked up one time. The chain combines TRBV7-8 with TRBJ2-1; the match to TRBD2 covers 8 bases. The CDR3 consists of 15 residues. The V gene end was trimmed by 1 base and the J gene end by 1 base; junction bases not matched to a gene: 0. CDR1 SGHVS and CDR2 FQNEAQ come from the germline V gene. CDR3 DNA: TGTGCCAGCAGCTTAGTAGCGGGGTCCTACAATGAGCAGTTCTTC. Amino acids: CASSLVAGSYNEQFF.

This clone was detected once. This chain uses TRBV18 with TRBJ1-6; D gene uncertain. Germline lookup yields CDR1 KGHSH and CDR2 LQKENI. V was shortened by 6 bases and J by 8 bases, with 20 bases between the two germline ends. The CDR3 extends over 16 amino acids. The CDR3 nucleotides are TGTGCCAGCTCCCCGGGCGGGATATCACCCGATTCACCCCTCCACTTT. Translated: CASSPGGISPDSPLHF.

This chain joins TRBV4-2 and TRBJ1-4; D gene ambiguous. This CDR3 is built from 17 residues. The V gene's germline CDR1 is LGHNA and CDR2 YNFKEQ. V was clipped by 0 bases and J by 2 bases, with 13 bases between them. The CDR3: CASSQDPSGGTNEKLFF. The CDR3 DNA follows: TGTGCCAGCAGCCAAGATCCAAGTGGAGGGACTAATGAAAAACTGTTTTTT.

V is TRBV19 and J is TRBJ2-1; D perhaps matches TRBD2 (5 bases). This CDR3 comprises 15 residues. Germline lookup yields CDR1 LNHDA and CDR2 SQIVND (reference sequence). Trimming removed 6 bases at V and 7 bases at J, with 19 bases between. The DNA for the CDR3 is TGTGCCAGTAGCCGAGCGGACTCCCCCTGGAATGAGCAGTTCTTC. Amino acids: CASSRADSPWNEQFF.

This clone was picked up a small number of times. The V call is TRBV2, the J call TRBJ2-5; D gene unclear. Germline loops: CDR1 SNHLY, CDR2 FYNNEI. This CDR3 comprises 13 residues. V shed 2 bases and J shed 7 bases, with 11 bases lying between them. The CDR3 sequence: CASSESQAPTQYF. CDR3 nucleotides: TGTGCCAGCAGTGAAAGCCAGGCCCCGACCCAGTACTTC.

The CDR3 reads CASSPSWVPGVEQYF. The CDR3 nucleotides read TGTGCCAGCAGCCCTTCTTGGGTTCCAGGCGTCGAGCAGTACTTC. This sequence joins TRBV7-6 and TRBJ2-7, with unresolved D. Trimming pared 5 bases from V and 6 bases from J, leaving 20 bases between. This CDR3 region has 15 residues. In germline, CDR1 is SGHVS, CDR2 FNYEAQ.